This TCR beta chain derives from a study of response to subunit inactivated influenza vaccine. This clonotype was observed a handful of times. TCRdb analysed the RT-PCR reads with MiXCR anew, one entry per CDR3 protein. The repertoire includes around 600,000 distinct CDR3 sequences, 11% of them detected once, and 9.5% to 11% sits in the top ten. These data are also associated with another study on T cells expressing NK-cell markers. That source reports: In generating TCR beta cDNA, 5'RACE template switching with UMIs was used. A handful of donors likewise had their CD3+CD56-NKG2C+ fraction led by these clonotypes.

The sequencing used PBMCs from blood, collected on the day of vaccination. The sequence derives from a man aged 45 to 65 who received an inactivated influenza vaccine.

The CDR3 protein is CASSLQGGQADTQYF. CDR3 nucleotides: TGTGCCAGCAGTTTACAGGGGGGTCAGGCAGATACGCAGTATTTT. V usage is TRBV28 and J usage is TRBJ2-3, with a tentative D call TRBD1 (7 bases). Germline V gene data show CDR1 as MDHEN and CDR2 as SYDVKM. Deletions cut 2 bases from V and 4 bases from J, with 13 bases between. This CDR3 comprises 15 residues.